This T cell receptor beta chain was found in a study of control samples from healthy donors and cancer patients. This CDR3 comprises 12 residues. V was pared by 5 bases and J by 1 base, with 6 bases between. Germline CDR1 is SGHDT and CDR2 is YYEEEE. Sequencing was performed with immunoSEQ multiplex PCR; in TCRdb, only in-frame clones are kept and a portion is missing. The sample carries some 150,000 clones, around 90% recorded once. The chain combines TRBV5-6 with TRBJ1-2; D is undetermined. Specimen: blood. The TCR comes from a man between 18 and 29 years old in good health. The CDR3: CASSANNYGYTF. DNA of the CDR3: TGTGCCAGCAGTGCGAATAACTATGGCTACACCTTC. Full variable domain (remainder filled in from reference TRBV5-6 and TRBJ1-2): DAGVTQSPTHLIKTRGQQVTLRCSPKSGHDTVSWYQQALGQGPQFIFQYYEEEERQRGNFPDRFSGHQFPNYSSELNVNALLLGDSALYLCASSANNYGYTFGSGTRLTVV.